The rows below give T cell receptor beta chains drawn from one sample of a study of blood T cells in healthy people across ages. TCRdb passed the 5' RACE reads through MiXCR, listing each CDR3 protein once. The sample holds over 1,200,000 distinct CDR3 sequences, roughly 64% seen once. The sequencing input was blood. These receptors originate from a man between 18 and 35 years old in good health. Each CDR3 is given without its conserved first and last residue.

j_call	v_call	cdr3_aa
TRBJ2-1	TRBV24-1	ATSDTYNEQF
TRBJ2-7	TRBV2	ASHDLAGLIYEQY
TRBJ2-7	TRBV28	ASSSLRGGSYNEQY
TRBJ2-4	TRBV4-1	ASSQVSGGIQY
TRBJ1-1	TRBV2	ASSERAGGNTEAF
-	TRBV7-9	ASSSPAQGSLEQY
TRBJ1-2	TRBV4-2	ASSQVYTGQGLNYGYT
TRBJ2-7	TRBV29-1	SVATGISGYEQY
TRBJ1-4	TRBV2	ASSEFKSATNEKLF
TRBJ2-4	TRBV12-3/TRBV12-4	ASSGSTDSIQY
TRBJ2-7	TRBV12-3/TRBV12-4	ASSLGSSGRVHEAYEQY
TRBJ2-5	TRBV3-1	ASSQDHPNVQY
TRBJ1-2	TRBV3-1	ASSQTKADYT
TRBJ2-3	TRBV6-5	ASTPTGTANTDTQY
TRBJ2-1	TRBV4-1	ASSRDPRTSYNEQF
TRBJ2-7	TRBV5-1	ASSSEGANEQY
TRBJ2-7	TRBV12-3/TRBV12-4	ASGVLAEQY
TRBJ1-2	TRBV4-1	ASSQEGIGPPKSSYGYT
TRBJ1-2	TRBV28	ASSYPGPYGYT
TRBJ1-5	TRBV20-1	SAGLYQPQH
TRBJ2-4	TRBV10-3	AISEGQVVENIQY
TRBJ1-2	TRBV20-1	SALMTGVGDGYT
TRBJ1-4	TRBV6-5	ASKELVGEKLF
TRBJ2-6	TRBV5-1	ASNSRGQGGSGANVLT
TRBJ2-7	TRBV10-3	AISDSNSYEQY
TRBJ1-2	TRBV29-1	SVVRPSDYGYT
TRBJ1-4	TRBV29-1	SAIGQGAGKLF
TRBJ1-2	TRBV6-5	ASSYSIRPSKGYT
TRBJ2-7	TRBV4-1	ASSQTISAYEQY
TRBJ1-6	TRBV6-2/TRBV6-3	ASSPLMEYNSPLH
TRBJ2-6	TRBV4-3	ASSQDGGSLSGANVLT
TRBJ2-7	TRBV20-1	SAKIVGLNEQY
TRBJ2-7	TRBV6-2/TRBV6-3	ASSYSGQVSYEQY
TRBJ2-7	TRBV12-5	ASGFGVYEQY
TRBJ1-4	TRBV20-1	SARDLAGGLEKLF
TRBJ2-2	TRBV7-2	ASSSGDGELF
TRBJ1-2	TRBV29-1	SVAGQGGLNYGYT
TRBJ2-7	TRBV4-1	ASSQGETSRTYEQY
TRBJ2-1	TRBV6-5	ASSYSTVLAGVYNEQF
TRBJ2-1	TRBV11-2	ASSLFAGGLNNEQF
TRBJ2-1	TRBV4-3	ASSQSYTTYNEQF
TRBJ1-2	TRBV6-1	ASSELQAIYGYT
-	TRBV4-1	ASSRAGDSYEQY
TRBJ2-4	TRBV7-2	ASSPYVPPLAKNIQY
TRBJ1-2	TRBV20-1	SARSKGQGGPRYGYT
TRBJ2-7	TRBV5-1	ASSFVILGSYNEQY
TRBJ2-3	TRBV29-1	SVEGASHTDTQY
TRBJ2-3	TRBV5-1	ASSFNGPQGRTDTQY
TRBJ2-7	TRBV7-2	ASSGGAHEQY
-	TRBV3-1	ASSLTEAGETQY
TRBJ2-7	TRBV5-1	ASSVPGADGQY
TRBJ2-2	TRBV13	ASSLFADPDGTGELF
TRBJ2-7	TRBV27	ASSLSGQPEY
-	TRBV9	ASSVGELAGGYYEQY
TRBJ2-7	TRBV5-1	ASSPGTSDYEQY
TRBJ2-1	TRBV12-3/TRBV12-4	ASSARDRGFDEQF
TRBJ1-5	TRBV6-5	ATRTGAFGNQPQH